This T cell receptor (beta chain) was sequenced in a study of blood T cell repertoires in COVID-19. V was pared by 4 bases and J by 3 bases, with 6 bases between. Germline V gene sequence: CDR1 KGHDR, CDR2 SFDVKD. The CDR3 loop spans 12 amino acids. TCRdb's table, derived via immunoSEQ multiplex PCR, lists solely in-frame clones and lacks some. The table records more than 200,000 clones, roughly 85% of them present only once. This chain uses TRBV24-1 with TRBJ2-7; a weak D match, TRBD2 (6 bases). This TCR came from a woman aged 40 to 50 with active or convalescent COVID-19. Sequencing was performed on peripheral blood. CDR3 sequence (DNA): TGTGCCACCAGTGAGGGGGGCTACGAGCAGTACTTC. Translating gives CATSEGGYEQYF.